This TCR beta chain was identified in a study of control samples from healthy donors and cancer patients. Only in-frame clones appear in the TCRdb table, and some are missing; sequencing was by immunoSEQ multiplex PCR. The top ten clones hold approximately 1.6% of a sample with about 220,000 clones, about 94% of them seen once. V dropped 1 base and J dropped 5 bases, with 7 bases sitting between them. CDR3 length equals 13 residues. Germline V gene sequence: CDR1 LGHNA, CDR2 YNFKEQ. Sequencing used blood. The chain uses TRBV4-2 and TRBJ2-3, with D perhaps TRBD1 or TRBD2 (5 bases each). This TCR came from a middle-aged man in good health. CDR3 sequence reads: CASSQGGVDTQYF. The CDR3 DNA follows: TGTGCCAGCAGCCAAGGAGGGGTAGATACGCAGTATTTT.